This T cell receptor beta chain was sequenced during a study of blood T cells in healthy people across ages. A second PCR, run for roughly 7 to 11 cycles, used a sample-barcoded 5' primer plus a J-beta primer mix. Every cDNA molecule carried a tag from a template-switch adaptor bearing 12 random nucleotides. TCRdb ran MiXCR on the 5' RACE reads and lists one entry per CDR3 protein. The sample contains more than 800,000 distinct CDR3 sequences, less than 35% of which appear only once. This clonotype has only a few counts. The target antigen is unknown. Study-wide results and caveats: The study could not conclusively compare naive and antigen-experienced cells, given its unsorted PBMCs. Donor CMV infection status was unknown, possibly confounding age-related changes in expanded clonotypes.

Healthy Caucasian individuals from Russia aged about 6 to 95 served as donors. There are 13 residues in the CDR3. The ends were cut back, 4 bases at V and 6 bases at J, with 12 bases in the middle. The sequenced sample consisted of blood. The source is a woman of 80 years or more in good health. V is TRBV12-3 or TRBV12-4 and J is TRBJ1-1; D not certain. The CDR3 is CASSYKRGSEAFF. CDR3 bases: TGTGCCAGCAGTTATAAAAGAGGGTCTGAAGCTTTCTTT.